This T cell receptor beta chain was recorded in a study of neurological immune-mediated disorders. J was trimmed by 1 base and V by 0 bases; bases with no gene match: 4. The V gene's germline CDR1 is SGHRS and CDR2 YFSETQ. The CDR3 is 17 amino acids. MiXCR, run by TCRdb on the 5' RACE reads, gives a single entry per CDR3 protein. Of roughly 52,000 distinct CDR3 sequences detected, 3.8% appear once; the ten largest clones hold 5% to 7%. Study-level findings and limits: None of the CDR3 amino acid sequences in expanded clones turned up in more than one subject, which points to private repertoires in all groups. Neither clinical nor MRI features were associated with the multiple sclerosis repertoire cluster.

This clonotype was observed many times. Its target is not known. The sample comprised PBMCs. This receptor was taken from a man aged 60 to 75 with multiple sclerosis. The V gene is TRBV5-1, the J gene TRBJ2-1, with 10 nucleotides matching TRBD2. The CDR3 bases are TGCGCCAGCAGCTTGGGATCTAGCGGGAGTTCCTACAATGAGCAGTTCTTC. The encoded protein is CASSLGSSGSSYNEQFF.